The sequence of this TCR beta chain was determined in a study of radiotherapy plus CTLA-4 blockade in lung cancer. This table comes from immunoSEQ multiplex PCR, and its TCRdb copy is limited to in-frame clones, with some not included. The repertoire holds 35,000 to 50,000 clones, with 73% as singletons. Broader study findings: The best prediction of response reportedly came from early blood T cell clone dynamics, with interferon-beta.

The CDR3 is 15 residues long. The ends were cut back, 3 bases at V and 0 bases at J, with 11 bases in the middle. Germline lookup yields CDR1 KGHSH and CDR2 LQKENI. As concerns this clone: Antigen specificity is unknown.

The chain couples TRBV18 to TRBJ1-1; maybe TRBD1 (6 bases). The sample was peripheral blood, taken from a patient treated with radiotherapy plus ipilimumab. The clonotype comes from a human donor with non-small cell lung cancer who had a complete response to radiotherapy plus ipilimumab. In nucleotides, the CDR3 is TGTGCCAGCTCACCGGACAGATACATGAACACTGAAGCTTTCTTT. It codes for CASSPDRYMNTEAFF.